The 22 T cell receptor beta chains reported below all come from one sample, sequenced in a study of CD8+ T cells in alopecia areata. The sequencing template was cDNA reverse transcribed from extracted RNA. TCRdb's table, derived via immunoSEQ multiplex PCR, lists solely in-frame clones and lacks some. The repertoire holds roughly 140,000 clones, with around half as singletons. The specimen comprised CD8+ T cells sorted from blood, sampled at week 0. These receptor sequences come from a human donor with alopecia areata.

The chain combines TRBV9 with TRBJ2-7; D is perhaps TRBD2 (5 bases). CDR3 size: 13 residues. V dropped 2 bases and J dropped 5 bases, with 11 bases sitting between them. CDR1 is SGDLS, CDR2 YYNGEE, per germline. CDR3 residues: CASSVGGTHEQYF. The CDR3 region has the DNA TGTGCCAGCAGCGTTGGAGGTACCCACGAGCAGTACTTC.

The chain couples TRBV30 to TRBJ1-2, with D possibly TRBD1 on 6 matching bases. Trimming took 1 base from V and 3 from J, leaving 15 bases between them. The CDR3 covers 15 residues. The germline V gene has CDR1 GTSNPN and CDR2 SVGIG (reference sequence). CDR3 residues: CAWSDRDVLDYGYTF. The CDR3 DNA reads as TGTGCCTGGAGTGACAGGGACGTACTTGACTATGGCTACACCTTC.

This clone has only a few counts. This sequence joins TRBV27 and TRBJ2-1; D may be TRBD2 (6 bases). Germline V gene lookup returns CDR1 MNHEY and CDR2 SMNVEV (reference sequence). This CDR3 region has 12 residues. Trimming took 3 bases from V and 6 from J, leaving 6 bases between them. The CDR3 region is CASSLGGNEQFF. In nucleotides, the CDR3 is TGTGCCAGCAGTTTGGGGGGCAATGAGCAGTTCTTC.

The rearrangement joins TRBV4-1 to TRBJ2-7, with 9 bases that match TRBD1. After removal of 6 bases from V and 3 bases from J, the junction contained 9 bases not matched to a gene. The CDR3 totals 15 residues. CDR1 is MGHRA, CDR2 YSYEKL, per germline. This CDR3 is CASRVSWTGDYEQYF. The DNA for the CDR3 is TGCGCCAGCAGGGTTTCTTGGACAGGGGACTACGAGCAGTACTTC.

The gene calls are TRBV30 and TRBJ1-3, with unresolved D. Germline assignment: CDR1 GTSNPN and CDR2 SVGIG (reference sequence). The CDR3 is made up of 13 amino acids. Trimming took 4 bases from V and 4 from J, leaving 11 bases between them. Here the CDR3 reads CAWTLTSGNTIYF. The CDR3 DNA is TGTGCCTGGACCTTAACGTCCGGAAACACCATATATTTT.

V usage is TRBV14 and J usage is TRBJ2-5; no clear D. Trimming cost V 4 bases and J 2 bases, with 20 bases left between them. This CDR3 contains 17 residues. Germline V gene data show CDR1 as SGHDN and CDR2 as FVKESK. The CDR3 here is CASSPTLTRAPQETQYF. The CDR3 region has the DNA TGTGCCAGCAGCCCGACCCTGACTCGAGCACCACAAGAGACCCAGTACTTC.

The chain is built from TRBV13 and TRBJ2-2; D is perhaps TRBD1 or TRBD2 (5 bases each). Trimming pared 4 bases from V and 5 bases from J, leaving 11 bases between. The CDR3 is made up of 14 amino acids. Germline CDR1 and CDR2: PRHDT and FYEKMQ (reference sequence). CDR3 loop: CASSSGPATGELFF. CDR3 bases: TGTGCCAGCAGCTCGGGACCAGCAACCGGGGAGCTGTTTTTT. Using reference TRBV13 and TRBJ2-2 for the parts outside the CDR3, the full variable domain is AAGVIQSPRHLIKEKRETATLKCYPIPRHDTVYWYQQGPGQDPQFLISFYEKMQSDKGSIPDRFSAQQFSDYHSELNMSSLELGDSALYFCASSSGPATGELFFGEGSRLTVL.

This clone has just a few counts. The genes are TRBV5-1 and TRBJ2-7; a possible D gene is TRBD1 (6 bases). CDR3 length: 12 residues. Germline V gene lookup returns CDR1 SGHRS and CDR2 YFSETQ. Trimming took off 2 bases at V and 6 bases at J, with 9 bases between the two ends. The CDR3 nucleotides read TGCGCCAGCAGCTTATCAGGGGCCGAGCAGTACTTC. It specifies CASSLSGAEQYF.

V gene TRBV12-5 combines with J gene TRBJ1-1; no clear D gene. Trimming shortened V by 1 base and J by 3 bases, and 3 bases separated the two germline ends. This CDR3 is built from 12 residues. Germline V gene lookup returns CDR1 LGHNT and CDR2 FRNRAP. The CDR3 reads CASGLGYTEAFF. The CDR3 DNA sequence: TGTGCTAGTGGTTTGGGGTACACTGAAGCTTTCTTT.

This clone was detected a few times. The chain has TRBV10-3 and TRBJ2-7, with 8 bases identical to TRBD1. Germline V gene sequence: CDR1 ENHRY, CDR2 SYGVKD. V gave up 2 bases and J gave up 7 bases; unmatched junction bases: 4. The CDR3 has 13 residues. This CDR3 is CAISEGQGWEQYF. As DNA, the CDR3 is TGTGCCATCAGTGAGGGACAGGGTTGGGAGCAGTACTTC.

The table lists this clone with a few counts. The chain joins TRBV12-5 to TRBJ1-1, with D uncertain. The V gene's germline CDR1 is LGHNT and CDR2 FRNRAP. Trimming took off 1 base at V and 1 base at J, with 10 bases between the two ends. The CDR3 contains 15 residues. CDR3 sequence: CASGLGPFPNTEAFF. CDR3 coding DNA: TGTGCTAGTGGTTTGGGCCCCTTTCCGAACACTGAAGCTTTCTTT.

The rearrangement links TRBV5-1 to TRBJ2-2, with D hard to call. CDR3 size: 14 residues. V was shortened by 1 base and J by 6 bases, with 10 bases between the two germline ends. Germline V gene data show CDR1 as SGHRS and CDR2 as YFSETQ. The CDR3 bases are TGCGCCAGCAGCTTGATCCAACCAGCCGGGGAGCTGTTTTTT. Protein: CASSLIQPAGELFF.

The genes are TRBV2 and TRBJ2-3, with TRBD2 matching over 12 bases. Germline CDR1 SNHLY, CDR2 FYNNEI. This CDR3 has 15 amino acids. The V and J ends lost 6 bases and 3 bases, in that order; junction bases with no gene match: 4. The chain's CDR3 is CASSRLAGVTDTQYF. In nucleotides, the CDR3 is TGTGCCAGCAGCCGACTAGCGGGGGTAACAGATACGCAGTATTTT.

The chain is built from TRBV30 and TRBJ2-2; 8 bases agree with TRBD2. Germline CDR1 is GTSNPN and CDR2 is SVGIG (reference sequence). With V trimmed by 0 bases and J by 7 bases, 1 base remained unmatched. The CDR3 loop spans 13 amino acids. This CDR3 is CAWSVAGDGELFF. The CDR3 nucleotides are TGTGCCTGGAGTGTAGCGGGGGACGGGGAGCTGTTTTTT.

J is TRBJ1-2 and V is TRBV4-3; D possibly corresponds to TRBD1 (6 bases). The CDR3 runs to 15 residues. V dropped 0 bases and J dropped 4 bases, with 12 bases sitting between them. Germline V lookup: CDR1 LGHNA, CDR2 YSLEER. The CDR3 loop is CASSQDRGGSYGYTF. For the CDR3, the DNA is TGCGCCAGCAGCCAAGACAGGGGTGGGAGCTATGGCTACACCTTC.

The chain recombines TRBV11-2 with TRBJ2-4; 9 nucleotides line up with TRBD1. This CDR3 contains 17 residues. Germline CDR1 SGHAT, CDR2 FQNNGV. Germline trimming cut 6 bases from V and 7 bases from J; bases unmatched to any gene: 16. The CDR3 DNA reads TGTGCCAGCAGTTCGGGACAGGGCATGGGTATATGGAACATTCAGTACTTC. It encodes CASSSGQGMGIWNIQYF.

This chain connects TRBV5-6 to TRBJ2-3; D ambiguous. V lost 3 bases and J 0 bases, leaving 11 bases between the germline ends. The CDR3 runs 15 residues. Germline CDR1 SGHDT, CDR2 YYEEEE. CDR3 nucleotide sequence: TGTGCCAGCAGCTACGGAACGAGAAGCACAGATACGCAGTATTTT. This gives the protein CASSYGTRSTDTQYF.

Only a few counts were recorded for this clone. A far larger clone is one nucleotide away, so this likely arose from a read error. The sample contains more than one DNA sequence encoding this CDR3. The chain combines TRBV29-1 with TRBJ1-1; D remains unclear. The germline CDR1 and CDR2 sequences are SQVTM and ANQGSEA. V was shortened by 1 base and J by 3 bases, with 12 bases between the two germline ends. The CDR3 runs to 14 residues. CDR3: CSVEGGTGDTEAFF. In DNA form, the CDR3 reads TGCAGCGTTGAAGGGGGTACGGGTGACACTGAAGCTTTCTTT.

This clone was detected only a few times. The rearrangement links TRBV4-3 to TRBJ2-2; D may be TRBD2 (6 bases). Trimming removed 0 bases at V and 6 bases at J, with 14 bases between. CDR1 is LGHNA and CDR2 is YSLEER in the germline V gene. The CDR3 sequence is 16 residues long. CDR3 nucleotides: TGCGCCAGCAGCCAAGATTGGCGGGAAAAGGCCGGGGAGCTGTTTTTT. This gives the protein CASSQDWREKAGELFF.

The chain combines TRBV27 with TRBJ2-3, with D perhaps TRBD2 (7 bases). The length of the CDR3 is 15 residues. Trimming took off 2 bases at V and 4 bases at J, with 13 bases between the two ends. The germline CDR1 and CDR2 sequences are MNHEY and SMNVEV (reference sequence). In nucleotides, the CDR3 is TGTGCCAGCAGTTTAGTCCCGGGGGGCTCAGATACGCAGTATTTT. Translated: CASSLVPGGSDTQYF.

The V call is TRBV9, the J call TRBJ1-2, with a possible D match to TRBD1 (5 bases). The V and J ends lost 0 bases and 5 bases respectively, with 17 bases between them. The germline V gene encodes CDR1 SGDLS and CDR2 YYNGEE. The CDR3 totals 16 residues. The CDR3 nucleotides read TGTGCCAGCAGCGTAGATGAAAGGGGCGAAAGGTATGGCTACACCTTC. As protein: CASSVDERGERYGYTF.

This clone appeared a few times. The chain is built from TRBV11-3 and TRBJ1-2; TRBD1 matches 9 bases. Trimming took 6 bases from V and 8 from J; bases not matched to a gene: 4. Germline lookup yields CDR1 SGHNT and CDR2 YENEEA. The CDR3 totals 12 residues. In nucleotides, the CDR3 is TGTGCCAGCAGTTCACAGGGGGCCGGCTACACCTTC. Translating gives CASSSQGAGYTF.